The subject of this entry is one T cell receptor beta chain. J gave up 9 bases and V 0 bases, and 12 bases lay outside the gene matches. Germline V gene data show CDR1 as SGDLS and CDR2 as YYNGEE. The CDR3 covers 18 residues. The source of the sample is a study of blood T cell repertoires in COVID-19. Study summary: Acute and convalescent COVID-19 specimens originated in the United States, Italy and Spain. The analysed material was cDNA or gDNA that came from T cells, B-cell-depleted T cells, or PBMCs.

Assay used: immunoSEQ multiplex PCR; TCRdb lists only in-frame clones, some missing. The sample lists 60,000 to 85,000 clones; almost 85% were seen once. The V and J genes are TRBV9 and TRBJ2-1, with 13 bases identical to TRBD2. The sequence derives from a man aged 70-80 years with acute or convalescent COVID-19. The sequencing input was peripheral blood. Here the CDR3 reads CASSVDFGGTSGVGEQFF. The CDR3 coding sequence is TGTGCCAGCAGCGTAGACTTCGGCGGGACTAGCGGGGTCGGTGAGCAGTTCTTC.